This T cell receptor beta chain was found in a study of tumor and adjacent non-tumor tissue in lung cancer. Across the whole study: Stage I to III disease affected 10 men and roughly five women aged about 30 to 76.

The template was RNA from unsorted bulk tissue. Between August and November 2014, newly diagnosed, chemotherapy-naive lung cancer patients underwent thoracic surgery in China. This clonotype was observed once. Its antigen is not identified. The junction and the germline gene differ at one end; a read error may be behind it. The CDR3 is 12 amino acids. The V gene's germline CDR1 is ENHRY and CDR2 SYGVKD. Study findings and constraints: Shorter survival was associated with higher TCR diversity in tumors. TCR diversity was significantly greater in tumor than normal lung tissue.

A modified ARM-PCR protocol with three rounds of nested PCR amplified TCRbeta. MiXCR was run by TCRdb on the multiplex PCR reads, yielding one entry per CDR3 protein. The repertoire holds more than 85,000 distinct CDR3 sequences, with around two thirds as singletons. This chain connects TRBV10-3 to TRBJ1-3, with a possible D match to TRBD1 (5 bases). The sequenced material came from lung tumor tissue. This TCR came from a man aged 65 to 79 with non-small cell lung cancer. The chain's CDR3 is CGMARGGNTIYF. The CDR3 DNA sequence: TGTGGCATGGCGCGGGGCGGAAACACAATATATTTT.